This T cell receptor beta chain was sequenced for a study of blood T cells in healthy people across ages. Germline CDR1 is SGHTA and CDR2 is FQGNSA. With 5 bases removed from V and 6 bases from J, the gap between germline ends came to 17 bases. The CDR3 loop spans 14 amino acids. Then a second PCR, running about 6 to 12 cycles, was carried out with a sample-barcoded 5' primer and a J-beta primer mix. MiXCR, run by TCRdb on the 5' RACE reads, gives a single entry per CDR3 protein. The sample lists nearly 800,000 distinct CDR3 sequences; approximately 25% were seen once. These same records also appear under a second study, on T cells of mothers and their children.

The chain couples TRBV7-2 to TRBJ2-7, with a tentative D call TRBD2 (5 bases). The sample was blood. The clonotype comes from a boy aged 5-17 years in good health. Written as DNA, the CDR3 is TGTGCCAGCAGCCACATACGGGGATCAGGCGAGCAGTACTTC. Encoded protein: CASSHIRGSGEQYF.